This is a list of T cell receptor beta chains from one sample in a study of cytomegalovirus exposure and HLA in healthy donors. Clones were read by immunoSEQ multiplex PCR, and TCRdb kept only the in-frame ones, dropping some. Among fewer than 250,000 clones listed, around 80% were seen once. Sequencing was carried out using PBMCs. These receptors were obtained from a middle-aged man in good health and CMV-seropositive. The CDR3 runs from the conserved cysteine through the conserved F or W. The D gene is left open where the match is weak. Clone size is shown for a subset of rows, as once, few, many or a class of expanded clone.

DNA: TGTGCCTGGGGGGGGGAACGTGAAGCTTTCTTT; CDR3: CAWGGEREAFF; V: TRBV30; J: TRBJ1-1; D: -; size: -
DNA: TGTGCCAGTTCCAGGGGGCAGGTCCTTACAGATACGCAGTATTTT; CDR3: CASSRGQVLTDTQYF; V: TRBV27; J: TRBJ2-3; D: TRBD1; size: -
DNA: TGCGCCAGCAGCTTGGCCTTGACTAGCGCAACCTACAATGAGCAGTTCTTC; CDR3: CASSLALTSATYNEQFF; V: TRBV5-1; J: TRBJ2-1; D: TRBD2; size: -
DNA: TGCAGTGCTAGTATTAACGGGGGCTACACCTTC; CDR3: CSASINGGYTF; V: TRBV20-1; J: TRBJ1-2; D: -; size: few
DNA: TGTGCCAGCAGTTTATCAGGACAGTTAGAGACCCAGTACTTC; CDR3: CASSLSGQLETQYF; V: TRBV27; J: TRBJ2-5; D: -; size: -
DNA: TGTGCCAGCAGTTTACGAGGCGGTAGGCTCCTTTACAATGAGCAGTTCTTC; CDR3: CASSLRGGRLLYNEQFF; V: TRBV27; J: TRBJ2-1; D: -; size: -
DNA: TGTGCCAGCAGCTTTAATATGTTGCGGGTATACAATGAGCAGTTCTTC; CDR3: CASSFNMLRVYNEQFF; V: TRBV5-6; J: TRBJ2-1; D: -; size: -
DNA: TGTGCCAGCAGTTCGGGGTCGTTAAATGAGCAGTTCTTC; CDR3: CASSSGSLNEQFF; V: TRBV6-5; J: TRBJ2-1; D: -; size: -
DNA: TGTGCCAGCAGCTTGGGGCAGGGAAACGGTGGGGCCAACGTCCTGACTTTC; CDR3: CASSLGQGNGGANVLTF; V: TRBV5-6; J: TRBJ2-6; D: -; size: -
DNA: TGTGCCAGCTCACCGGCAGAATCTTACGAGCAGTACTTC; CDR3: CASSPAESYEQYF; V: TRBV18; J: TRBJ2-7; D: -; size: -
DNA: TGTGCCAGCAGCTTAGACGGGAGTGAGCAGTTCTTC; CDR3: CASSLDGSEQFF; V: TRBV11-3; J: TRBJ2-1; D: -; size: -
DNA: TGTGCCAGCAGTCCCGGGCAGGGGAATCAGCCCCAGCATTTT; CDR3: CASSPGQGNQPQHF; V: TRBV2; J: TRBJ1-5; D: -; size: -
DNA: TGTGCCAGCAGCTCAGAGGGAGACACTGAAGCTTTCTTT; CDR3: CASSSEGDTEAFF; V: TRBV5-6; J: TRBJ1-1; D: -; size: few
DNA: TGTGCCAGCAGAGGAGGCCACTACGAGCAGTACTTC; CDR3: CASRGGHYEQYF; V: TRBV6-6; J: TRBJ2-7; D: -; size: -
DNA: TGTGCCAGCAGCGAGACAGGGCCGACGGCCCCAGCCAAAAACATTCAGTACTTC; CDR3: CASSETGPTAPAKNIQYF; V: TRBV7-9; J: TRBJ2-4; D: TRBD1; size: -
DNA: TGTGCCAGTAGGGAAACAGGGGGCGGGATGCAGTTCTTC; CDR3: CASRETGGGMQFF; V: TRBV19; J: TRBJ2-1; D: TRBD1; size: -
DNA: TGTGCCAGCACCCTAAGCGCGGGAGAGGGCAATGAGCAGTTCTTC; CDR3: CASTLSAGEGNEQFF; V: TRBV27; J: TRBJ2-1; D: TRBD2; size: -
DNA: TGTGCCAGCAGCTTGGCCGGGGGGTCGGCTGAGGAGACCCAGTACTTC; CDR3: CASSLAGGSAEETQYF; V: TRBV5-4; J: TRBJ2-5; D: TRBD2; size: -
DNA: TGTGCCAGCAGTATTTTAGCGGGAGGAGATACGCAGTATTTT; CDR3: CASSILAGGDTQYF; V: TRBV6-1; J: TRBJ2-3; D: TRBD2; size: -
DNA: TGTGCCAGCAGCGTAGTGGCGGCAGAAGCCCTCTACAATGAGCAGTTCTTC; CDR3: CASSVVAAEALYNEQFF; V: TRBV9; J: TRBJ2-1; D: -; size: -
DNA: TGCGCCAGCAGCCCGCGACTAGCGGGAGTTTCAGAGACCCAGTACTTC; CDR3: CASSPRLAGVSETQYF; V: TRBV5-1; J: TRBJ2-5; D: TRBD2; size: -
DNA: TGCGCCAGCAGCTTGCAGGGGGGTCACGGTTCGGATACGCAGTATTTT; CDR3: CASSLQGGHGSDTQYF; V: TRBV5-1; J: TRBJ2-3; D: -; size: -
DNA: TGTGCCAGCAGCTGGGGACTAGCGGGGAACACCGGGGAGCTGTTTTTT; CDR3: CASSWGLAGNTGELFF; V: TRBV7-8; J: TRBJ2-2; D: TRBD2; size: -
DNA: TGTGCCAGCACCCCACCCGGGGGGGGTTACGAGCAGTACTTC; CDR3: CASTPPGGGYEQYF; V: TRBV6-5; J: TRBJ2-7; D: TRBD2; size: -
DNA: TGCAGCGCCCTGGGAGACACTGAAGCTTTCTTT; CDR3: CSALGDTEAFF; V: TRBV29-1; J: TRBJ1-1; D: -; size: -
DNA: TGCGCCAGCAGCTCTGACCCGGCGGGCAAAGCTTTCTTT; CDR3: CASSSDPAGKAFF; V: TRBV5-1; J: TRBJ1-1; D: -; size: -
DNA: TGCGCCAGCAGCCCTACAGCGGGGGACAATGAGCAGTTCTTC; CDR3: CASSPTAGDNEQFF; V: TRBV4-1; J: TRBJ2-1; D: TRBD2; size: once
DNA: TGTGCCAGCAGCGTAGACAGGGGCGAGCAGTACTTC; CDR3: CASSVDRGEQYF; V: TRBV9; J: TRBJ2-7; D: TRBD1; size: -
DNA: TGTGCCAGCAGCCAACAGATCGCTAGCACAGATACGCAGTATTTT; CDR3: CASSQQIASTDTQYF; V: TRBV14; J: TRBJ2-3; D: -; size: -
DNA: TGTGCCAGTAGTTGGGGACTAGCGGGAGTGAATGAGCAGTTCTTC; CDR3: CASSWGLAGVNEQFF; V: TRBV19; J: TRBJ2-1; D: TRBD2; size: -
DNA: TGTGCCAGTAGTATAGATGGAGGGAGGAATGGCTACACCTTC; CDR3: CASSIDGGRNGYTF; V: TRBV19; J: TRBJ1-2; D: -; size: -
DNA: TGTGCCAGCTCACGTTCAGACAGGGACACCGGGGAGCTGTTTTTT; CDR3: CASSRSDRDTGELFF; V: TRBV18; J: TRBJ2-2; D: TRBD1; size: -
DNA: TGTGCCAGCCAATACAGGGGTAGCACAGATACGCAGTATTTT; CDR3: CASQYRGSTDTQYF; V: TRBV6-6; J: TRBJ2-3; D: TRBD1; size: -